One and the same sample provided the 27 T cell receptor beta chains below, sequenced in a study of T cells after yellow fever vaccination. MiXCR, run by TCRdb on the 5' RACE reads, gives a single entry per CDR3 protein. The data hold some 320,000 distinct CDR3 sequences, with approximately 4% observed a single time. The material was PBMCs, obtained 5 days after the yellow fever booster vaccination. These receptors originate from a man aged 18-30 years who received the YFV17D yellow fever vaccine.

This clonotype was seen a handful of times. The chain carries TRBV9 and TRBJ1-5; D may be TRBD1 (5 bases). V was clipped by 6 bases and J by 5 bases, with 15 bases between them. This CDR3 has 14 amino acids. CDR1 is SGDLS, CDR2 YYNGEE, per germline. The CDR3 sequence: CASNDRDEDQPQHF. The DNA of the CDR3 is TGTGCCAGCAACGACAGAGATGAAGATCAGCCCCAGCATTTT.

The sample holds a few counts of this clonotype. The V call is TRBV5-4, the J call TRBJ2-7; D may match TRBD1 or TRBD2 (5 bases each). The CDR3 spans 13 residues. Trimming shortened V by 5 bases and J by 7 bases, and 16 bases separated the two germline ends. Germline V gives CDR1 SGHNT, CDR2 YYREEE (reference sequence). CDR3 loop: CASRLTRDGEQYV. In DNA form, the CDR3 reads TGTGCCAGCAGACTGACCCGGGACGGGGAGCAGTACGTC.

The sample holds a few counts of this clonotype. The genes are TRBV12-3 or TRBV12-4 and TRBJ1-6; 7 positions match TRBD1. The CDR3 length is 16 residues. J was trimmed by 6 bases and V by 6 bases; bases with no gene match: 11. The CDR3 loop is CASSPGGGLGNSPLHF. CDR3 coding DNA: TGTGCCAGCAGCCCAGGGGGGGGCCTTGGTAATTCACCCCTCCACTTT.

This clonotype was seen more than once but under ten times. This chain uses TRBV19 with TRBJ1-5; tentatively, D is TRBD1 (6 bases). Germline-derived CDR1 and CDR2 are LNHDA and SQIVND (reference sequence). The CDR3 extends over 16 amino acids. Trimming left V 7 bases short and J 4 bases short, with 20 bases between. CDR3: CASTTGGRAKNQPQHF. In DNA, the CDR3 is TGTGCCAGTACCACGGGGGGCAGGGCCAAAAATCAGCCCCAGCATTTT.

This clonotype was counted between two and nine times. The chain recombines TRBV19 with TRBJ1-5, with D unclear. Germline CDR1 LNHDA, CDR2 SQIVND (reference sequence). Deletions cut 1 base from V and 1 base from J, with 5 bases between. The length of the CDR3 is 14 residues. The CDR3: CASSIGPSNQPQHF. The CDR3 DNA reads as TGTGCCAGTAGTATAGGTCCGAGCAATCAGCCCCAGCATTTT.

The rearrangement uses TRBV6-1 and TRBJ1-5; D unresolved. This CDR3 is built from 13 residues. With 2 bases removed from V and 7 bases from J, the gap between germline ends came to 9 bases. In germline, CDR1 is MNHNS, CDR2 SASEGT. CDR3 residues: CASSEIGRQPQHF. The CDR3 DNA sequence: TGTGCCAGCAGTGAAATTGGGAGGCAGCCCCAGCATTTT.

The chain recombines TRBV4-1 with TRBJ1-4; D gene ambiguous. CDR1 MGHRA and CDR2 YSYEKL come from the germline V gene. CDR3 length: 16 amino acids. V was cut by 2 bases and J by 3 bases, with 13 bases left in between. The CDR3: CASSQPGRGPNEKLFF. In DNA form, the CDR3 reads TGCGCCAGCAGCCAACCGGGCCGAGGACCTAATGAAAAACTGTTTTTT.

This rearrangement joins TRBV7-2 to TRBJ1-5; TRBD1 might be the D (6 bases). CDR1 is SGHTA, CDR2 FQGNSA, per germline. The V end was cut by 8 bases, the J end by 7 bases, with 15 bases between. The CDR3 is 13 residues long. The CDR3 region is CASSTQGRQPQHF. As DNA, the CDR3 is TGTGCCAGCTCGACACAGGGCCGCCAGCCCCAGCATTTT.

Ten or more counts support this clonotype. This chain connects TRBV20-1 to TRBJ2-3; possibly TRBD1 for D (6 bases). V was cut by 4 bases and J by 4 bases, with 9 bases left in between. The CDR3 is 12 amino acids. Germline CDR1 and CDR2: DFQATT and SNEGSKA (reference sequence). The CDR3 nucleotides are TGCAGTGCTACCCCAGGGGCAGATACGCAGTATTTT. The encoded protein is CSATPGADTQYF.

A few counts support this clonotype. The chain employs TRBV2 and TRBJ2-7; D is possibly TRBD1 (6 bases). This CDR3 is built from 14 residues. V lost 2 bases and J 1 base, leaving 9 bases between the germline ends. Germline lookup yields CDR1 SNHLY and CDR2 FYNNEI. The CDR3 DNA reads TGTGCCAGCAGTGAACAGGGGATGTCCTACGAGCAGTACTTC. Protein sequence: CASSEQGMSYEQYF. The whole variable domain, filled in from reference TRBV2 and TRBJ2-7, reads EPEVTQTPSHQVTQMGQEVILRCVPISNHLYFYWYRQILGQKVEFLVSFYNNEISEKSEIFDDQFSVERPDGSNFTLKIRSTKLEDSAMYFCASSEQGMSYEQYFGPGTRLTVT.

The rearrangement joins TRBV5-1 to TRBJ2-3, with D perhaps being TRBD1 or TRBD2 (5 bases each). Trimming removed 3 bases from V and 5 bases from J, with 16 bases in between. The CDR3 runs to 15 residues. Germline lookup yields CDR1 SGHRS and CDR2 YFSETQ. The CDR3 loop reads CASSSAGTVGDTQYF. CDR3 nucleotides: TGCGCCAGCAGCTCAGCCGGGACGGTGGGAGATACGCAGTATTTT.

V is TRBV5-1 and J is TRBJ1-1, with a weak D call TRBD1 (5 bases). Germline V CDR1 and CDR2: SGHRS, YFSETQ. The CDR3 spans 16 residues. V lost 8 bases and J lost 2, with 22 bases in between. For the CDR3, the DNA is TGCGCCAGTTCACCGGGACTCCCAACCCTCAACACTGAAGCTTTCTTT. Its protein is CASSPGLPTLNTEAFF.

The CDR3 spells CASREGTVDYNEQFF. As DNA, the CDR3 is TGCGCCAGCAGGGAGGGGACTGTGGACTACAATGAGCAGTTCTTC. V usage is TRBV5-1 and J usage is TRBJ2-1; TRBD2 might be the D (6 bases). Trimming stripped 5 bases from V and 3 bases from J, with 15 bases between. The germline gives CDR1 SGHRS, CDR2 YFSETQ. The CDR3 consists of 15 residues. Full variable domain (remainder filled in from reference TRBV5-1 and TRBJ2-1): KAGVTQTPRYLIKTRGQQVTLSCSPISGHRSVSWYQQTPGQGLQFLFEYFSETQRNKGNFPGRFSGRQFSNSRSEMNVSTLELGDSALYLCASREGTVDYNEQFFGPGTRLTVL.

The rearrangement joins TRBV24-1 to TRBJ2-5, with D maybe TRBD2 (6 bases). Germline-derived CDR1 and CDR2 are KGHDR and SFDVKD. V was cut by 5 bases and J by 2 bases, with 11 bases left in between. The length of the CDR3 is 14 residues. CDR3 nucleotide sequence: TGTGCCACCAGTGTCCCGGGGACTCAAGAGACCCAGTACTTC. The encoded protein is CATSVPGTQETQYF.

The gene calls are TRBV3-1 and TRBJ2-3; 7 bases line up with TRBD2. The length of the CDR3 is 16 residues. Germline CDR1 reads LGHDT; CDR2 reads YNNKEL (reference sequence). Trimming took 0 bases from V and 4 from J; bases not matched to a gene: 7. DNA for the CDR3: TGTGCCAGCAGCCAAGACGGAGGACTAGGGGCAGATACGCAGTATTTT. It codes for CASSQDGGLGADTQYF.

The chain uses TRBV6-2 or TRBV6-3 and TRBJ2-7; D not certain. This CDR3 has 11 amino acids. Germline V gene data show CDR1 as MNHEY and CDR2 as SVGEGT. The V and J ends lost 7 bases and 4 bases respectively, with 8 bases between them. CDR3: CASTTEYEQYF. The DNA for the CDR3 is TGTGCCAGCACCACTGAATACGAGCAGTACTTC.

This clonotype was recorded a few times. The chain combines TRBV30 with TRBJ1-5; 7 nucleotides agree with TRBD1. Trimming removed 4 bases from V and 5 bases from J; junction bases left unmatched: 11. Germline assignment: CDR1 GTSNPN and CDR2 SVGIG (reference sequence). The CDR3 loop spans 15 amino acids. CDR3 region: CAWKSPDRRDQPQHF. The CDR3 nucleotides are TGTGCCTGGAAATCTCCGGACAGGAGAGATCAGCCCCAGCATTTT. The whole variable domain, filled in from reference TRBV30 and TRBJ1-5, reads SQTIHQWPATLVQPVGSPLSLECTVEGTSNPNLYWYRQAAGRGLQLLFYSVGIGQISSEVPQNLSASRPQDRQFILSSKKLLLSDSGFYLCAWKSPDRRDQPQHFGDGTRLSIL.

This clonotype appeared a few times. This chain uses TRBV7-9 with TRBJ1-4; D ambiguous. CDR1 is SEHNR and CDR2 is FQNEAQ in the germline V gene (reference sequence). This CDR3 is 12 amino acids long. Trimming shortened V by 1 base and J by 8 bases, and 5 bases separated the two germline ends. The CDR3 sequence: CASSLGKEKLFF. CDR3 DNA sequence: TGTGCCAGCAGCTTAGGGAAAGAAAAACTGTTTTTT. Supplemented by reference TRBV7-9 and TRBJ1-4, the full variable domain reads DTGVSQNPRHKITKRGQNVTFRCDPISEHNRLYWYRQTLGQGPEFLTYFQNEAQLEKSRLLSDRFSAERPKGSFSTLEIQRTEQGDSAMYLCASSLGKEKLFFGSGTQLSVL.

In its sample, this clonotype was seen a few times. V usage is TRBV2 and J usage is TRBJ1-5; no definite D call. Germline CDR1 and CDR2: SNHLY and FYNNEI. The CDR3 sequence is 12 residues long. V was clipped by 1 base and J by 8 bases, with 6 bases between them. This chain's CDR3 is CASSEGAKPQHF. The CDR3 coding sequence is TGTGCCAGCAGTGAAGGGGCTAAGCCCCAGCATTTT. Full variable domain (missing parts from reference TRBV2 and TRBJ1-5): EPEVTQTPSHQVTQMGQEVILRCVPISNHLYFYWYRQILGQKVEFLVSFYNNEISEKSEIFDDQFSVERPDGSNFTLKIRSTKLEDSAMYFCASSEGAKPQHFGDGTRLSIL.

V is TRBV20-1 and J is TRBJ2-7; either TRBD1 or TRBD2 may fit D (5 bases each). Trimming cost V 3 bases and J 5 bases, with 23 bases left between them. The CDR3 length is 16 residues. Germline V CDR1 and CDR2: DFQATT, SNEGSKA (reference sequence). The CDR3 loop reads CSASLGRSGSGNEQYF. CDR3 in DNA: TGCAGTGCTAGCTTGGGACGGTCGGGTTCTGGCAACGAGCAGTACTTC.

This clonotype was seen ten or more times. The chain recombines TRBV6-5 with TRBJ2-1; TRBD2 matches 7 bases. The CDR3 runs to 13 residues. CDR1 is MNHEY and CDR2 is SVGAGI in the germline V gene. Unmatched junction bases numbered 1, after V lost 6 bases and J lost 2 bases. The CDR3 nucleotides read TGTGCCAGCAGGGGGGGGGCCTACAATGAGCAGTTCTTC. Amino acids: CASRGGAYNEQFF.

This clonotype appeared many times. The rearrangement links TRBV20-1 to TRBJ1-4, with TRBD1 identical over 9 bases. The germline CDR1 and CDR2 sequences are DFQATT and SNEGSKA (reference sequence). The CDR3 has 14 amino acids. Trimming cost V 3 bases and J 7 bases; bases outside gene matches: 6. CDR3 DNA: TGCAGTGCTAGGGGGACAGGGAATATTGAAAAACTGTTTTTT. Translation: CSARGTGNIEKLFF.

This clonotype was counted ten times or more. The genes are TRBV20-1 and TRBJ1-6; possibly TRBD1 for D (6 bases). The V and J ends lost 6 bases and 9 bases respectively, with 18 bases between them. Germline lookup yields CDR1 DFQATT and CDR2 SNEGSKA (reference sequence). The CDR3 spans 14 residues. The CDR3 DNA is TGCAGTGCAACGACTAGGGGGTGGGGTTCACCCCTCCACTTT. Its protein is CSATTRGWGSPLHF.

The gene calls are TRBV20-1 and TRBJ2-7; TRBD1 is a possible D gene (5 bases). The V gene lost 6 bases and the J gene lost 3 bases, with 15 bases spanning the gap. The V gene's germline CDR1 is DFQATT and CDR2 SNEGSKA (reference sequence). The CDR3 is 13 residues long. CDR3 sequence: CSAIRAGIYEQYV. CDR3 DNA: TGCAGTGCCATCCGAGCAGGGATCTACGAGCAGTACGTC.

Many counts were recorded for this clonotype. The V gene is TRBV28, the J gene TRBJ1-2; no clear D. Trimming shortened V by 8 bases and J by 2 bases, and 12 bases separated the two germline ends. CDR1 is MDHEN and CDR2 is SYDVKM in the germline V gene. This CDR3 comprises 13 residues. The CDR3 DNA follows: TGTGCCAGCGTGGGAGGGCAAAACTATGGCTACACCTTC. Its translation: CASVGGQNYGYTF.

The chain's CDR3 is CSAPGSGGLETQYF. CDR3 sequence (DNA): TGCAGTGCCCCGGGTAGCGGGGGACTAGAGACCCAGTACTTC. V usage is TRBV20-1 and J usage is TRBJ2-5, with 9 bases fitting TRBD2. CDR1 is DFQATT, CDR2 SNEGSKA, per germline (reference sequence). The length of the CDR3 is 14 residues. Trimming cost V 6 bases and J 4 bases; bases outside gene matches: 9.

This clonotype has a handful of counts. The V and J genes are TRBV18 and TRBJ2-3; D gene ambiguous. Trimming took 6 bases from V and 5 from J, leaving 15 bases between them. Germline CDR1 KGHSH, CDR2 LQKENI. This CDR3 has 14 residues. CDR3: CASSPSVSRDTQYF. In nucleotides, the CDR3 is TGTGCCAGCTCCCCGAGCGTCTCAAGAGATACGCAGTATTTT.